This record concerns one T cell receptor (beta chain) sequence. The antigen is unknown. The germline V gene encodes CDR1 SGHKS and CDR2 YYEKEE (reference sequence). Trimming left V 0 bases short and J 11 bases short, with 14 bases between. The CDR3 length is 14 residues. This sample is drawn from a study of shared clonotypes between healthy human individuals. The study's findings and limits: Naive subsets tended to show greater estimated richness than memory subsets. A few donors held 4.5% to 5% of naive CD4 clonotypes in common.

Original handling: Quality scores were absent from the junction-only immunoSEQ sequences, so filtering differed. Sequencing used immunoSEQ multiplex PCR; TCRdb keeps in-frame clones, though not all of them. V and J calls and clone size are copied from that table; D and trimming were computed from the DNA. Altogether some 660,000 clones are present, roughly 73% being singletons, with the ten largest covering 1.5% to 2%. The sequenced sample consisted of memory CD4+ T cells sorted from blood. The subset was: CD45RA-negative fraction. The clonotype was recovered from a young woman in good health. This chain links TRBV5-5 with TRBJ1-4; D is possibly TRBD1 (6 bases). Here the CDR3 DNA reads TGTGCCAGCAGCTTGGAGGCCAGGGGCCCCAAACTGTTTTTT. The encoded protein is CASSLEARGPKLFF.